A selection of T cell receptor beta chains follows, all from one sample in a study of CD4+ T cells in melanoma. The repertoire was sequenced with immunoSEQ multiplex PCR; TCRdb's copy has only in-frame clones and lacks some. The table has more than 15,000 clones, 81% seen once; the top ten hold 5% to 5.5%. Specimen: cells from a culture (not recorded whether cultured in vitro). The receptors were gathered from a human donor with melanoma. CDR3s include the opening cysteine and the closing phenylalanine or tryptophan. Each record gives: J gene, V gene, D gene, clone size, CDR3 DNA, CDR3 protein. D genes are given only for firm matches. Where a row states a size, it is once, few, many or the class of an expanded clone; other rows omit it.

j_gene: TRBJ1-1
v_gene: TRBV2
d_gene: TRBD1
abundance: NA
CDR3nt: TGTGCCAGTCACCCGGACAGGGACACTGAAGCTTTCTTT
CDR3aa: CASHPDRDTEAFF

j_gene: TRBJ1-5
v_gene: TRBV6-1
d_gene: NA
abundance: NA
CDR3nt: TGTGCCAGCAGTGAAATGACGAAGGGAGGACAGCCCCAGCATTTT
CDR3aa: CASSEMTKGGQPQHF

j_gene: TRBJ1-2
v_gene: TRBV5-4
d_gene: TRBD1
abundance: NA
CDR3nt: TGTGCCAGCAGCTCTGGTTTGTCAGGGGGCAGCGGCTACACCTTC
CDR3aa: CASSSGLSGGSGYTF

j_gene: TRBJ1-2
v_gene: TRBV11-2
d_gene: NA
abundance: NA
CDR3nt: TGTGCCAGCAGCTCCCTATCGCAGCGTGGCTACACCTTC
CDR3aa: CASSSLSQRGYTF

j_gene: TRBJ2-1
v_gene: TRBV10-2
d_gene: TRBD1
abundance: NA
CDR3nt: TGCGCCAGCAGGGGGACAGGGGCCGCCAATGAGCAGTTCTTC
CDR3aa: CASRGTGAANEQFF

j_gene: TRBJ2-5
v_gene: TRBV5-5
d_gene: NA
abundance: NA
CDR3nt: TGTGCCAGCAGCTTGGCCCCGGTGAACCAAGAGACCCAGTACTTC
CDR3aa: CASSLAPVNQETQYF

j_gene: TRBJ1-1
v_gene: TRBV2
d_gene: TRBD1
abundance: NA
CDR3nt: TGTGCCAGTAAAGGACAGGGCTTCGGGGACACTGAAGCTTTCTTT
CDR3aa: CASKGQGFGDTEAFF

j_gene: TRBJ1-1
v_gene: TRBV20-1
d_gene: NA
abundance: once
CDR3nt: TGCAGTGCTAGAATTCCCAGTGAAGCTTTCTTT
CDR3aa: CSARIPSEAFF

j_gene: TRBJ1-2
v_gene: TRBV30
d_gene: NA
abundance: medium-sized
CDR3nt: TGTGCCTGGGAAGGGGATCGGTATGGCTACACCTTC
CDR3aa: CAWEGDRYGYTF

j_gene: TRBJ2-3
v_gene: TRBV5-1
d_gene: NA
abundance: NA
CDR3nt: TGCGCCAGCAGCCGATACGGGGAGATTACGCAGTATTTT
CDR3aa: CASSRYGEITQYF

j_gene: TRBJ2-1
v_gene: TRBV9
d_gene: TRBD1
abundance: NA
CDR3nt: TGTGCCAGCAGCACCCACACAGGGGGCCTATCTTACAATGAGCAGTTCTTC
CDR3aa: CASSTHTGGLSYNEQFF

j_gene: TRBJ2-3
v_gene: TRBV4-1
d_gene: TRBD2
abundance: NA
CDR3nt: TGCGCCAGCAGCCAAGGGGGAGCGGGGGGAGGCACAGATACGCAGTATTTT
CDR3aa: CASSQGGAGGGTDTQYF

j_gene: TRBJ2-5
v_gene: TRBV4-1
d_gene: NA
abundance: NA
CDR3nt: TGCGCCAGCAGCCAAGATGCAGGGCCACGACAAGAGACCCAGTACTTC
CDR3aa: CASSQDAGPRQETQYF

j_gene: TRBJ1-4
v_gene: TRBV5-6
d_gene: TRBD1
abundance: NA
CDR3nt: TGTGCCAGCAGCTCACAGGGGATTAACGAAAAACTGTTTTTT
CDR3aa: CASSSQGINEKLFF

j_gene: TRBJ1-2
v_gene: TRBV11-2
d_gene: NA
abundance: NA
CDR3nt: TGTGCCAGCAGCTTATCGAGGGGCCCTAACTATGGCTACACCTTC
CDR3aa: CASSLSRGPNYGYTF

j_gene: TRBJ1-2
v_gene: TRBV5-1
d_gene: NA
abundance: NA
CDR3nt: TGCGCCAGCAGCGAAGAGGGAATTAACTATGGCTACACCTTC
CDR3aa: CASSEEGINYGYTF

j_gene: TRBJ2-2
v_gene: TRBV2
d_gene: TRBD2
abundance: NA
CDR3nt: TGTGCCAGCAGTGATCGGCTAGCGGGAGTAGGAGGGGAGCTGTTTTTT
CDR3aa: CASSDRLAGVGGELFF

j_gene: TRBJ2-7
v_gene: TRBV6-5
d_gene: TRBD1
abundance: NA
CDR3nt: TGTGCCAGCAGCTCAGGGACAGGGCTCTCCTACGAGCAGTACTTC
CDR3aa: CASSSGTGLSYEQYF

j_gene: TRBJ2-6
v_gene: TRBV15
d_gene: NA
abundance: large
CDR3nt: TGTGCCACCAGTAGAGAGGGGCCCGGGGCCAACGTCCTGACTTTC
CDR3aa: CATSREGPGANVLTF

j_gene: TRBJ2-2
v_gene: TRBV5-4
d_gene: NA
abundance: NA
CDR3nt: TGTGCCAGCAGCTTGCCATCACTAGCACCCACCGGGGAGCTGTTTTTT
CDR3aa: CASSLPSLAPTGELFF

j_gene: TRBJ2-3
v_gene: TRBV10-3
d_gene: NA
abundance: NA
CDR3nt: TGTGCCATCAGTGCCAGAGGGCCAGATACGCAGTATTTT
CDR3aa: CAISARGPDTQYF

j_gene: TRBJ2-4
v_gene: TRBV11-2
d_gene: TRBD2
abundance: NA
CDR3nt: TGTGCCAGCAGCAGTACGCGGGGGACAAACATTCAGTACTTC
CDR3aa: CASSSTRGTNIQYF

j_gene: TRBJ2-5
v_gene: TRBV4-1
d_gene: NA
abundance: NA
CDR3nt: TGCGCCAGCAGCCAACTTGGGGGGGCCCTGCCCCAGTACTTC
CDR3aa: CASSQLGGALPQYF

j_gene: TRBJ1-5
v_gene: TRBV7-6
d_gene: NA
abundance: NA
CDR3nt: TGTGCCAGCAGCGTTAGTGGGGGATTCGGTCAGCCCCAGCATTTT
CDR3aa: CASSVSGGFGQPQHF

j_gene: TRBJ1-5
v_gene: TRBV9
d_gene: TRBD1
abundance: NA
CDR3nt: TGTGCCAGCAGCGTGGGACAGGGGGCATATCAGCCCCAGCATTTT
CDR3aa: CASSVGQGAYQPQHF

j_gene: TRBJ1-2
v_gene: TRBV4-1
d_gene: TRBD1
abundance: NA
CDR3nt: TGCGCCAGCAGCCAAGTGACAGGGGGCGTTAAGGGTAACTATGGCTACACCTTC
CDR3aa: CASSQVTGGVKGNYGYTF

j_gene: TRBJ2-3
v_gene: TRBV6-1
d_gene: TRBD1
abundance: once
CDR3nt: TGTGCCAGCAGGGAACAGGGGCCTTCTAGCACAGATACGCAGTATTTT
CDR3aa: CASREQGPSSTDTQYF

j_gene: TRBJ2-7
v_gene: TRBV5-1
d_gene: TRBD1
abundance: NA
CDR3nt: TGCGCCAGCAGCTCGGGACAGAGATATAACGAGCAGTACTTC
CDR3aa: CASSSGQRYNEQYF

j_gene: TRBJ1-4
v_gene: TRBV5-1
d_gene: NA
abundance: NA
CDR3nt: TGCGCCAGCAGCTTGGGGCAGACAGGAGGTAATGAAAAACTGTTTTTT
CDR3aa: CASSLGQTGGNEKLFF

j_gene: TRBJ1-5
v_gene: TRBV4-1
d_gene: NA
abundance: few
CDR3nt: TGCGCCAGCAGCCAAGAGGCCCCAGCAGCCTCCCTTAATCAGCCCCAGCATTTT
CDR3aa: CASSQEAPAASLNQPQHF

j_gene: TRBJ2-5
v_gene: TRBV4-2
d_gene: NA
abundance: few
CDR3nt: TGTGCCAGCAGCCAAGATAACGGGGACATGTACCAAGAGACCCAGTACTTC
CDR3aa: CASSQDNGDMYQETQYF

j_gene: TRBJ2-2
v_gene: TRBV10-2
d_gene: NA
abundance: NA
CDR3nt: TGCGCCGCACTCCCCCACCCAGCGAGCACCGGGGAGCTGTTTTTT
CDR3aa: CAALPHPASTGELFF

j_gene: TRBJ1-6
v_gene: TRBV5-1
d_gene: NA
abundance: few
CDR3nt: TGCGCCAGCAGCTTGGAAGGTGGGGTGCAGTCACCCCTCCACTTT
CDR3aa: CASSLEGGVQSPLHF

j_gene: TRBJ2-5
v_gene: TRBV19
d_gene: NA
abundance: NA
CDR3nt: TGTGCCAGTAGTATCGCGACCTGGGAGACCCAGTACTTC
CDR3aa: CASSIATWETQYF

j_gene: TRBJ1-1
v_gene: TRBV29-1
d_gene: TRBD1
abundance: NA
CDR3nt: TGCAGCGTTTCGGGACAGCATCAGAACACTGAAGCTTTCTTT
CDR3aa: CSVSGQHQNTEAFF

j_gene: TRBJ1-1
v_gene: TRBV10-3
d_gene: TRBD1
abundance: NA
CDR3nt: TGTGCCATCAGCACAGGGGGCGAGGGGAACACTGAAGCTTTCTTT
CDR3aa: CAISTGGEGNTEAFF

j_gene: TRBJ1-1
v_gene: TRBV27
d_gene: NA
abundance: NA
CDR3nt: TGTGCCAGCAGCCCGAACCCCCCAAATCGCATGAACACTGAAGCTTTCTTT
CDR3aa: CASSPNPPNRMNTEAFF

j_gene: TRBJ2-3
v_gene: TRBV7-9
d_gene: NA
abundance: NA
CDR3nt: TGTGCCAGCAGCCCGGCTAGCACAGATACGCAGTATTTT
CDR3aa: CASSPASTDTQYF

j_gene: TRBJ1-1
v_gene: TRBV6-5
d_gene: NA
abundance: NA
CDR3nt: TGTGCCAGCAGCAGCCCCCCGAACACTGAAGCTTTCTTT
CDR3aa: CASSSPPNTEAFF

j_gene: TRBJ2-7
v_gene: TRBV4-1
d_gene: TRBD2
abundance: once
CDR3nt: TGCGCCAGCAGCCGACTAGCGGGCTATACCTACGAGCAGTACTTC
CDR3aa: CASSRLAGYTYEQYF

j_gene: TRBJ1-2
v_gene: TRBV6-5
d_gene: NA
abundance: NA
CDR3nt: TGTGCCAGCAGTTACTCGACTTCACAAAACCTCTATGGCTACACCTTC
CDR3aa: CASSYSTSQNLYGYTF

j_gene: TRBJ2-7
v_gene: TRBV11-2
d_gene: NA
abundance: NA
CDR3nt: TGTGCCAGCAGCGAATTCGGCTCATCCCTCTCCGAGCAGTACTTC
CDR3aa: CASSEFGSSLSEQYF

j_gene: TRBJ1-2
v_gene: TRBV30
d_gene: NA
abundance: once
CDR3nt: TGTGCCTGGATCGACAACGGGGGGTATCGCTATGGCTACACCTTC
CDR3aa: CAWIDNGGYRYGYTF

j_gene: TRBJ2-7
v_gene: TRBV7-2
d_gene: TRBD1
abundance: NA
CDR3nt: TGTGCCAGCAGCCTATGGGACAGGGTCAACGAGCAGTACTTC
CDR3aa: CASSLWDRVNEQYF

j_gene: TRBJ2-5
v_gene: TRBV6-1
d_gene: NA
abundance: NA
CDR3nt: TGTGCCAGCAGTGAAGATCTAGGGAGGCCCAAAGAGACCCAGTACTTC
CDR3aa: CASSEDLGRPKETQYF

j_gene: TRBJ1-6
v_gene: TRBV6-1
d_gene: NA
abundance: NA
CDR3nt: TGTGCCAGCAGTGAGGAGGGCAATTCACCCCTCCACTTT
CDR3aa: CASSEEGNSPLHF

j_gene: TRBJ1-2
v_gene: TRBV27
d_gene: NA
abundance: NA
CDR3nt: TGTGCCAGCAGCCGGACGGTTAACTATGGCTACACCTTC
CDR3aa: CASSRTVNYGYTF

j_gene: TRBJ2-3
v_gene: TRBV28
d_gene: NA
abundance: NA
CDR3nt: TGTGCCAGCAGCTTCGCTTTGGGTACGCAGTATTTT
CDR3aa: CASSFALGTQYF

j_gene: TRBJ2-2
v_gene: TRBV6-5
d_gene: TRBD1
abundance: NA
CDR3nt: TGTGCCAGCAGAGCAGACAGGGCGAACACCGGGGAGCTGTTTTTT
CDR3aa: CASRADRANTGELFF

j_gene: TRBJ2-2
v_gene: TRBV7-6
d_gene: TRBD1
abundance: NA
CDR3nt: TGTGCCAGCAGCATGGGACAGGGGGGCACCGGGGAGCTGTTTTTT
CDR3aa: CASSMGQGGTGELFF

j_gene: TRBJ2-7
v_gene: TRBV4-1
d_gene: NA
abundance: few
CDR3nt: TGCGCCAGCAGCCAAGGAGAGGAGCGCGAGCAGTACTTC
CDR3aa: CASSQGEEREQYF

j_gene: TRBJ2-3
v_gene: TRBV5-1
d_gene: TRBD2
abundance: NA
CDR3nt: TGCGCCAGCAGCCCGGGGACTAGCGGGGGGACTAGCACAGATACGCAGTATTTT
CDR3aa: CASSPGTSGGTSTDTQYF

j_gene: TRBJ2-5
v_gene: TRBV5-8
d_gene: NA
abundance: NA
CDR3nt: TGTGCCAGTACCAAGGGTGTTCAGACCCAGTACTTC
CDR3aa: CASTKGVQTQYF

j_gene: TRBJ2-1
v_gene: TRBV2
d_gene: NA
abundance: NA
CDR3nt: TGTGCCAGCAGTGTCGGGGGCGAGCAGTTCTTC
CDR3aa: CASSVGGEQFF

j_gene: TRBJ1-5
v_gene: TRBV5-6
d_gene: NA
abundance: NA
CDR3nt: TGTGCCAGCAGCTTGAATTCCTGGGGGGCCCAGCATTTT
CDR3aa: CASSLNSWGAQHF

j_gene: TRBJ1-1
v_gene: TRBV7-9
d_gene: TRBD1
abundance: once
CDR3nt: TGTGCCAGCAGCTTAGGCCCGGGGACAGCCACTGAAGCTTTCTTT
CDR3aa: CASSLGPGTATEAFF

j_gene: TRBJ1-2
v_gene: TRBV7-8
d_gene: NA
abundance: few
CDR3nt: TGTGCCAGCAGCTTTAGAGAGGGCCACTATGGCTACACCTTC
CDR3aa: CASSFREGHYGYTF